This T cell receptor (beta chain) was recovered during a study of T cell responses to AZD1222 COVID-19 vaccine. Study results and caveats: Baseline seropositivity occurred in only a handful of AZD1222 recipients. Regions 160-218 and 743-854 dominated among vaccine-associated CD4 TCRs spanning spike. White British donors predominated, females outnumbered males, and clonal diversity was possibly underestimated.

TCRdb's copy holds only in-frame clones and misses some; the assay was immunoSEQ multiplex PCR. In the table there are about 86,000 clones, around nine tenths of which are singletons. The CDR3 is 15 residues long. J was trimmed by 9 bases and V by 4 bases; bases with no gene match: 9. The germline gives CDR1 SGHNT, CDR2 YYREEE (reference sequence). As to this clone: Its antigen is not identified.

The source of this sequence is an adult who received the AZD1222 COVID-19 vaccine. This chain joins TRBV5-4 and TRBJ1-6, with 8 bases identical to TRBD1. The source material was peripheral blood, sampled 28 days after the second AZD1222 dose. The CDR3 DNA reads as TGTGCCAGCAGCCCAGGACAGGGCTGGGGTTCACCCCTCCACTTT. The encoded protein is CASSPGQGWGSPLHF.